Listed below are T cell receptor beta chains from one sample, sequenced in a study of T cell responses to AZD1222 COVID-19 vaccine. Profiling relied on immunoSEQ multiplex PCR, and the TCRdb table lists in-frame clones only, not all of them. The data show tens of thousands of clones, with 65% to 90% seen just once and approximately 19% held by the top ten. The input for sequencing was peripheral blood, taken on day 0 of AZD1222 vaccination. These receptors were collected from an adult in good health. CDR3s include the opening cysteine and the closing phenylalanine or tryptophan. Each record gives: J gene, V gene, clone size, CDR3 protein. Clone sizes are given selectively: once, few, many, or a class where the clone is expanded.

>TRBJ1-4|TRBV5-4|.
CASSPGPWTEKLFF
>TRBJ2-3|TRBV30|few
CAWISTIRDRFIADTQYF
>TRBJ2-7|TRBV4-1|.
CASRQDSGGTGYEQYF
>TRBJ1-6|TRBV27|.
CASSLSKVDRSVGPLHF
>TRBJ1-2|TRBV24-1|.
CATSEPLYYGYTF
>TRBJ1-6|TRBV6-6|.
CASRGDIGSPLHF
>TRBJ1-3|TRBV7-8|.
CASSLVAGTGASSGNTIYF
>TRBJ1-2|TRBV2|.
CASRQQGQNYGYTF
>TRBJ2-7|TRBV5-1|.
CASSSRATYEQYF
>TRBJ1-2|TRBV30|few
CAWARRDRYSYGYTF
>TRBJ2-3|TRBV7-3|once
CASSFRRGGGTDTQYF
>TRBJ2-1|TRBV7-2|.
CASSLFWAGNGEQFF
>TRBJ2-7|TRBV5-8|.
CASSLGGHTEQYF
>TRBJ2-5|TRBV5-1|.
CASSTGKGEETQYF
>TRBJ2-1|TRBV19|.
CASSTGTSREYEQFF
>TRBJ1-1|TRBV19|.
CASTSPGTVLTEAFF